This T cell receptor beta chain is drawn from a study of blood T cell repertoires in COVID-19. Original methodology: Nucleated cell number was recorded as an estimate derived from reference gene primer amplification. Sequencing used immunoSEQ multiplex PCR; TCRdb keeps in-frame clones, though not all of them. V, J and clone size reflect that table, while D and trimming were determined from the DNA. The sample records 120,000 or so clones, roughly three quarters being singletons. The CDR3 consists of 13 residues. Germline assignment: CDR1 SGHRS and CDR2 YFSETQ. V dropped 0 bases and J dropped 8 bases, with 8 bases sitting between them.

The receptor was isolated from a human donor in a cohort sampled during active COVID-19. V usage is TRBV5-1 and J usage is TRBJ1-4; D not certain. The sample consisted of peripheral blood. In DNA form, the CDR3 reads TGCGCCAGCAGCTTGGTGGCGGGCGAAAAACTGTTTTTT. Translated, it gives CASSLVAGEKLFF.